This TCR beta chain was profiled in a study of shared clonotypes between healthy human individuals. Libraries were prepared by immunoSEQ multiplex PCR; TCRdb keeps only in-frame clonotypes and omits some of them. This sample has around 580,000 clones; 98% occur once, and the top ten carry 0.3%. Only CD45RO-negative cells positively selected for CCR7 counted as naive CD8 cells, so terminally differentiated effector memory CD45RA+ cells were excluded. The germline V gene encodes CDR1 PRHDT and CDR2 FYEKMQ (reference sequence). The CDR3 loop spans 15 amino acids. The junction had 5 bases not matched to a gene; V was cut back by 5 bases and J by 9 bases.

Sequencing was performed on naive CD8+ T cells sorted from blood. The receptor was isolated from a man aged 30 to 45 in good health. This chain uses TRBV13 with TRBJ2-1, with 15 nucleotides matching TRBD2. Written as DNA, the CDR3 is TGTGCCAGCAGCCAGGGACTAGCGGGAGGTGGTGAGCAGTTCTTC. Residues: CASSQGLAGGGEQFF.